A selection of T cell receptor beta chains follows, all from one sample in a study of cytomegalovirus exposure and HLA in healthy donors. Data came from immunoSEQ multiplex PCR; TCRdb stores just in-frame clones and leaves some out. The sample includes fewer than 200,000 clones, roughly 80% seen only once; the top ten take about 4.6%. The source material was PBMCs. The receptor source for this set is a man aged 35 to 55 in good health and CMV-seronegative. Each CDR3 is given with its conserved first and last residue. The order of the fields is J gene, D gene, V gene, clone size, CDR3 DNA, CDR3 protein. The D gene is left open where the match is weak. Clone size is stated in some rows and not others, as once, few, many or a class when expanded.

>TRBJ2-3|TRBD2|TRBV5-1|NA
TGCGCCAGCAGTCCCACTAGCGGGGGGTTACCCACAGATACGCAGTATTTT
CASSPTSGGLPTDTQYF
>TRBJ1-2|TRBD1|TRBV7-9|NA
TGTGCCAGCAGCCATCGGTCAGGGGGCCCCTATGGCTACACCTTC
CASSHRSGGPYGYTF
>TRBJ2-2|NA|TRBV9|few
TGTGCCAGCAGCGTAGAGGGAGTTGCGGGCCACACCGGGGAGCTGTTTTTT
CASSVEGVAGHTGELFF
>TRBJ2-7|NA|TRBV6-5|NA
TGTGCCAGCAGTTATCCCGGGACCTACGAGCAGTACTTC
CASSYPGTYEQYF
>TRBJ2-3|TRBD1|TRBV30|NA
TGTGCCTGGGGCTCGACAGGGAATGTAAATACGCAGTATTTT
CAWGSTGNVNTQYF
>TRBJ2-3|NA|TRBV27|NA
TGTGCCAGCAGGCGGGGAGCGGGTCTCGTCACAGATACGCAGTATTTT
CASRRGAGLVTDTQYF
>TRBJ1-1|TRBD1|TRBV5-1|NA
TGCGCCAGCAGCCTCCGGGACAGCGGCACTGAAGCTTTCTTT
CASSLRDSGTEAFF
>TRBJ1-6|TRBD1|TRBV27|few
TGTGCCAGCCGGACAGGGGGCCGGGGAGGTTCACCCCTCCACTTT
CASRTGGRGGSPLHF
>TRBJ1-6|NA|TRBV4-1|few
TGCGCCAGCAGCCAAGATCGAGTGGACAGAACCGCCAATTCACCCCTCCACTTT
CASSQDRVDRTANSPLHF
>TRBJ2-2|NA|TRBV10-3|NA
TGTGCCATCAGTGATGGGGCCAGCACCGGGGAGCTGTTTTTT
CAISDGASTGELFF
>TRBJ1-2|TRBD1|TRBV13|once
TGTGCCAGCAGCTTATCCGCGACAGGGTTGGACTATGGCTACACCTTC
CASSLSATGLDYGYTF
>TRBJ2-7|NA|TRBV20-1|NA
TGCAGTGCTAGGGCCCTAGCGGAGCAGTACTTC
CSARALAEQYF
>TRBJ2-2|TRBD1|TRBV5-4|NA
TGTGCCAGCAGCTCGCAGGGGGTGCACACCGGGGAGCTGTTTTTT
CASSSQGVHTGELFF
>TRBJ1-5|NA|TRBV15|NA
TGTGCCACCAGCGGGAGGGACGGTAGCAATCAGCCCCAGCATTTT
CATSGRDGSNQPQHF
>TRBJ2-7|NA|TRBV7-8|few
TGTGCCAGCAGCTCCTCCGGGGTAGCGGAGCCCTACGAGCAGTACTTC
CASSSSGVAEPYEQYF
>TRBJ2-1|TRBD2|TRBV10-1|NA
TGCGCCAGCAGCGAGCGGGGGGGCCGGAATGAGCAGTTCTTC
CASSERGGRNEQFF
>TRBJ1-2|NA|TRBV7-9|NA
TGTGCCAGCAGCTCCGTTTTAGGGGGACCAAACTATGGCTACACCTTC
CASSSVLGGPNYGYTF
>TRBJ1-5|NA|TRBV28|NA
TGTGCCAGCAGTTTTCGGGGGTTCCAGCCCCAGCATTTT
CASSFRGFQPQHF
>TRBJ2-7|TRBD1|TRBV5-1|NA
TGCGCCAGCAGCTTGACAGGGGCGTCCTACGAGCAGTACTTC
CASSLTGASYEQYF
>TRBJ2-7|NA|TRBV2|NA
TGTGCCAGCAGTTCTAGGGAGAGGCACGAGCAGTACTTC
CASSSRERHEQYF
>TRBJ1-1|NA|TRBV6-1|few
TGTGCCAGCAGTCGGACAATAGGGGCTGAAGCTTTCTTT
CASSRTIGAEAFF
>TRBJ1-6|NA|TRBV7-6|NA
TGTGCCAGCAGCTTAGTAGAGACAGATAATTCACCCCTCCACTTT
CASSLVETDNSPLHF
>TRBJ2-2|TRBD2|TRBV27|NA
TGTGCCAGCAGTTTAACTAGCGGGGGGGAGCTGTTTTTT
CASSLTSGGELFF
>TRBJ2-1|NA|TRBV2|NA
TGTGCCAGCAGTAAAACAGGGAACTCCTACAATGAGCAGTTCTTC
CASSKTGNSYNEQFF
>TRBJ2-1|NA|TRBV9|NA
TGTGCCAGCAGCCTTGCCTACAATGAGCAGTTCTTC
CASSLAYNEQFF
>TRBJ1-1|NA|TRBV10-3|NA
TGTGCCATCAGTTGGGAGAAGGACAGTAACACTGAAGCTTTCTTT
CAISWEKDSNTEAFF
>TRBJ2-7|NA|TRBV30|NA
TGTGCCTGGAGTGTGGCGCAGGGTCGTTGGCAGTACTTC
CAWSVAQGRWQYF
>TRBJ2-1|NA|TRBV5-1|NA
TGCGCCAGCAGCTTGGCCGACAATGAGCAGTTCTTC
CASSLADNEQFF
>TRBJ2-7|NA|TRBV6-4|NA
TGTGCCAGCAGTGCTGTAGTCCTTGAGTCCTACGAGCAGTACTTC
CASSAVVLESYEQYF
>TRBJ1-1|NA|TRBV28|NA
TGTGCCAGCAGTTTCTTCGGCGGCGTCGAAGCTTTCTTT
CASSFFGGVEAFF
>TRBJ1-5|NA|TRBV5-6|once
TGTGCCAGCAGCGTCAGGGGACGGTATCAGCCCCAGCATTTT
CASSVRGRYQPQHF
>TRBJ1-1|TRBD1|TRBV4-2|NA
TGTGCCAGCAGCCAAGAAGGACAGGGGAGTCTGACTGAAGCTTTCTTT
CASSQEGQGSLTEAFF
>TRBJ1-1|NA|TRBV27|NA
TGTGCCAGCAGTTCACTACAGGAGATGGACACTGAAGCTTTCTTT
CASSSLQEMDTEAFF
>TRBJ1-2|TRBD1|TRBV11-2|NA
TGTGCCAGCAGCACGGGACAGGGTGGCTACACCTTC
CASSTGQGGYTF
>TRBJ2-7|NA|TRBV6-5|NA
TGTGCCACGCGGAGGGGCTTAGCCTACGAGCAGTACTTC
CATRRGLAYEQYF
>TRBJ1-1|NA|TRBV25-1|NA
TGTGCCAGCAGTGACTATGTGAACACTGAAGCTTTCTTT
CASSDYVNTEAFF
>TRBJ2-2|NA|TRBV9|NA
TGTGCCAGCAGCGTAGTCCCCTTAGTAACCGGGGAGCTGTTTTTT
CASSVVPLVTGELFF
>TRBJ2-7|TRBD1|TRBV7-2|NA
TGTGCCAGCAGCGCAGACAGGGTCGAGCAGTACTTC
CASSADRVEQYF
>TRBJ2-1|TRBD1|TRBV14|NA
TGTGCCAGCAGCCCCCTAAGGACAGGGTCGTACAATGAGCAGTTCTTC
CASSPLRTGSYNEQFF
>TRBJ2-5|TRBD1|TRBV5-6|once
TGTGCCAGCAGCTTGACAGGGGCGGGGACCCAGTACTTC
CASSLTGAGTQYF
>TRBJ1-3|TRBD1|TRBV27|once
TGTGCCAGCAGACCTACAGGGGGGGGATCCAGGAACACCATATATTTT
CASRPTGGGSRNTIYF
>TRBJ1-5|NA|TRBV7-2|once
TGTGCCAGCAGCTTCCAAGCAAATAGCAATCAGCCCCAGCATTTT
CASSFQANSNQPQHF
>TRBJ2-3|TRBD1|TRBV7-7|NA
TGTGCTAGCAGTCCGACAGGGGGCACAGATACGCAGTATTTT
CASSPTGGTDTQYF
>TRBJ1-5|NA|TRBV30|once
TGTGCCTGGAGTGTTGGAGGGATAATCCAGCCCCAGCATTTT
CAWSVGGIIQPQHF
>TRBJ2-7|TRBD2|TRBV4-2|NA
TGTGCCAGCAGCCAAGAGAGGAATAGCGGGGGATCCTACGAGCAGTACTTC
CASSQERNSGGSYEQYF
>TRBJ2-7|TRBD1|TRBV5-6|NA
TGTGCCAGCAGCTTCCCGTCCGGACAGGGGGGGTGGGAGCAGTACTTC
CASSFPSGQGGWEQYF
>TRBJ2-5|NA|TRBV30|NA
TGTGCCTGGAGTGATAGAACCCAGTACTTC
CAWSDRTQYF
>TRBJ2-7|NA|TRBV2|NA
TGTGCCAGCAGCGTTATCGGGGAGCAGTACTTC
CASSVIGEQYF
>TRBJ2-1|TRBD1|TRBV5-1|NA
TGCGCCAGCAGCTCCCGGGACAGGGTTAGACATGAGCAGTTCTTC
CASSSRDRVRHEQFF
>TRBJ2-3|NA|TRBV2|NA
TGTGCCAGCAGTCCCGGACTAACCGTCCCAGATACGCAGTATTTT
CASSPGLTVPDTQYF
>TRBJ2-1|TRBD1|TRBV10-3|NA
TGTGCCATCAGAGGGGGCGATGAGCAGTTCTTC
CAIRGGDEQFF
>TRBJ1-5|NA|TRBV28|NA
TGTGCCAGCAGTTTCGGGGTATTAACTCAGCCCCAGCATTTT
CASSFGVLTQPQHF
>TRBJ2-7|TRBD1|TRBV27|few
TGTGCCAGCAGTCTAGGACAGGGGCTCGAGCAGTACTTC
CASSLGQGLEQYF
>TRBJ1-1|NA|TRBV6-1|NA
TGTGCCAGCGTTCCAGGAAAAGAAGTCACTGAAGCTTTCTTT
CASVPGKEVTEAFF